Sequencing of this T cell receptor (beta chain) was carried out in a study of cytomegalovirus exposure and HLA in healthy donors. Study observations and caveats: Available immune exposure information covered CMV serostatus only. Previous analysis showed most TCR beta V segments were productive about 87% or about 30% of the time.

At sampling all donors were nominally healthy, likely with unrecorded immune exposures. Germline values: CDR1 SEHNR, CDR2 FQNEAQ (reference sequence). Trimming took 3 bases from V and 2 from J; bases not matched to a gene: 9. The CDR3 runs 17 residues. This clone turned up a few times. Its target is unknown. 60 Vbeta and 13 Jbeta primers were used in PCR. The method was immunoSEQ multiplex PCR; TCRdb's version includes in-frame clones alone and lacks a portion of them. There are 90,000 or so clones in the sample; about 75% occur only once, and 10% lies in the top ten. J is TRBJ2-1 and V is TRBV7-9, with 8 bases fitting TRBD2. The TCR comes from a man aged 25 to 40 in good health and CMV-seropositive. Sequencing was carried out using PBMCs. The CDR3, as DNA: TGTGCCAGCAGCTTTGTCCCGGGACTAGATGCCTACAATGAGCAGTTCTTC. It translates to CASSFVPGLDAYNEQFF.